This T cell receptor beta chain was observed in a study of T cells in Graves' hyperthyroidism and ophthalmopathy. The CDR3 sequence is 16 residues long. Germline V CDR1 and CDR2: SGHTA, FQGTGA. Between the trimmed V and J ends, which lost 1 base and 2 bases, there was a span of 13 bases. What was amplified from RNA transcripts were TCR beta CDR3 regions. A set of HTBI primers served as the primers for a first-round RT-PCR of the TCR CDR3. One entry per CDR3 protein, called by TCRdb with MiXCR from the multiplex PCR reads. The sample includes roughly 720,000 distinct CDR3 sequences, 17% of them seen just once. Reasons for excluding patients were uncontrolled infection, other autoimmune disease, pregnancy or lactation. Diagnostic decisions used clinical symptoms, serum thyroxine and TRAb, thyroid ultrasound and orbital computed tomography.

This chain connects TRBV7-3 to TRBJ2-3; D might be TRBD2 (6 bases). This TCR derives from a man aged 45 to 65 with Graves' hyperthyroidism. Sequenced input: blood. The CDR3 sequence: CASSLIGGSSTDTQYF. CDR3 DNA sequence: TGTGCCAGCAGCTTAATTGGGGGGAGTTCCACAGATACGCAGTATTTT.